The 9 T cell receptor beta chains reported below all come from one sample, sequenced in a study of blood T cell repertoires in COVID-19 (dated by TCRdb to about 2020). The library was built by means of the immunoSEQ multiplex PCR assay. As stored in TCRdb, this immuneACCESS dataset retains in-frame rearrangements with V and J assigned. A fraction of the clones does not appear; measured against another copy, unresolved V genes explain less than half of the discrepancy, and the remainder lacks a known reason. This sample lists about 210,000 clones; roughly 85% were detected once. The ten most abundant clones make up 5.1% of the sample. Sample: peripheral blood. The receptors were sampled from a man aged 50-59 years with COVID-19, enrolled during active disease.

The CDR3, as DNA: TGTGCCAGCAGCCCCCAGACTAGCGGGTCCTACAATGAGCAGTTCTTC. Translating it yields CASSPQTSGSYNEQFF. The chain combines TRBV7-6 with TRBJ2-1; TRBD2 matches 10 bases. Germline CDR1 and CDR2: SGHVS and FNYEAQ. The ends lost 5 bases at V and 1 base at J; junction bases unmatched: 5. This CDR3 comprises 16 residues.

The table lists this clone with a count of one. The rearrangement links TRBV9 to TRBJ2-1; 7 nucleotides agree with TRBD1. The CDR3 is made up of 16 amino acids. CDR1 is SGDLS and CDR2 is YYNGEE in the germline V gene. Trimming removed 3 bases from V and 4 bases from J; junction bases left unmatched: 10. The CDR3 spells CASSATGESSYNEQFF. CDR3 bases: TGTGCCAGCAGCGCCACAGGGGAAAGCTCGTACAATGAGCAGTTCTTC.

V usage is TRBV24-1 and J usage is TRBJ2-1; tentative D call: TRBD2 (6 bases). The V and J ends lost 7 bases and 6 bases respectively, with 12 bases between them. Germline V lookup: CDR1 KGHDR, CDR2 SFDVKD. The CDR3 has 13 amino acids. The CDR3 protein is CATRSRDSNEQFF. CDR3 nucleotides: TGTGCCACCAGGTCCCGGGACTCCAATGAGCAGTTCTTC.

This CDR3 reads CSARSSGAFF. The CDR3 DNA is TGCAGTGCTAGATCCTCAGGTGCTTTCTTT. The V and J genes are TRBV20-1 and TRBJ1-1; D gene unclear. CDR3 length: 10 residues. The V gene's germline CDR1 is DFQATT and CDR2 SNEGSKA (reference sequence). Trimming removed 2 bases from V and 11 bases from J, with 9 bases in between.

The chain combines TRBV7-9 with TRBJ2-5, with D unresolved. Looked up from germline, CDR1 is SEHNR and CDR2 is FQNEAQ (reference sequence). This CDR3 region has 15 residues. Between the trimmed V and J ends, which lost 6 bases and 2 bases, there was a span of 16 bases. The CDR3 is CASRPSGYLQETQYF. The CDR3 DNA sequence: TGTGCCAGCAGGCCGTCGGGTTACTTACAAGAGACCCAGTACTTC.

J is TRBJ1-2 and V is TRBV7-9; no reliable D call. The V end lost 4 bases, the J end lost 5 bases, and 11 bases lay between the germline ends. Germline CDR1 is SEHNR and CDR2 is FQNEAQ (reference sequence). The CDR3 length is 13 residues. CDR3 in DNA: TGTGCCAGCAGCTCGCGATCCGGGTATGGCTACACCTTC. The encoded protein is CASSSRSGYGYTF.

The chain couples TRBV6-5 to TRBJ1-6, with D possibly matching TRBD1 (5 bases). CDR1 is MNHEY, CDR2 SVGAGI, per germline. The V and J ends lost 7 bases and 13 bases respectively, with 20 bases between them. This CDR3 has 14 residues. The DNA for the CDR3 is TGTGCCAGCACTCCCGGGGGGGGATTGAGGCCCCTCCACTTT. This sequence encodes CASTPGGGLRPLHF.

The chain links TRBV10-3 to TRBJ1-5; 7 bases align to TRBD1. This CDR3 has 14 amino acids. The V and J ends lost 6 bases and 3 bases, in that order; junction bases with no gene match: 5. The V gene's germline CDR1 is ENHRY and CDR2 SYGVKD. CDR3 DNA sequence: TGTGCCATCAGACAAGACAGGGACAATCAGCCCCAGCATTTT. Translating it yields CAIRQDRDNQPQHF.

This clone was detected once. The CDR3 protein is CASSQGLVGISYNSPLHF. Here the CDR3 DNA reads TGTGCCAGCAGCCAGGGGCTTGTGGGCATCTCCTATAATTCACCCCTCCACTTT. This sequence joins TRBV14 and TRBJ1-6; TRBD1 might be the D (5 bases). The germline gives CDR1 SGHDN, CDR2 FVKESK. CDR3 length: 18 residues. Trimming took off 3 bases at V and 0 bases at J, with 15 bases between the two ends.